Listed below are T cell receptor beta chains from one sample, sequenced in a study of T cell repertoires in cytomegalovirus infection. TCRdb analysed the reads with MiXCR anew, one entry per CDR3 protein. The table lists just over 450,000 distinct CDR3 sequences, under 55% of them singletons. Antigens for these TCRs are unknown. Sequenced here: cultured PBMCs, sampled from culture after CMV antigen stimulation. These receptors were obtained from a human donor in good health (CMV status not recorded). Some clones in this sample may be carry-over from other donors' samples. Both conserved end residues are trimmed from each CDR3. Clone size appears in some rows only: once, few, many, or a class for an expanded clone.

abundance	v_gene	CDR3aa
.	TRBV20-1	SARGPRGGAQETQY
.	TRBV10-3	ASRGQGRDTEAF
.	TRBV19	ASSQRGVGELF
few	TRBV6-1	ASSVQGNEQY
.	TRBV20-1	SAPEPSGGARAKNIQY
.	TRBV15	ATSRVRDGQY
.	TRBV7-6	ASSWGTAEETQY
.	TRBV30	ACSRDRPYGYT
.	TRBV14	ASSQDKDRVYGYT
few	TRBV7-2	ASSSTSYNEQF
.	TRBV7-2	ASSPVSQETQY
.	TRBV19	ASTPDGGWVSEAF
.	TRBV24-1	ATSDPRVVGPQH
few	TRBV28	ASSSSLEEKLF
.	TRBV12-3/TRBV12-4	ASMGIKGAPRDTEAF
.	TRBV6-1	ASSTGGAGGTEAF
many	TRBV7-2	ASSSQGLNQETQY
few	TRBV7-2	ASSLVGGSYGDTQY
few	TRBV7-9	ASSPVQGLSTEAF
.	TRBV20-1	SAQGGHNEQF
once	TRBV19	ASSAGNGYT
.	TRBV6-1	ASSPGLAGSGYEQY
.	TRBV20-1	SAMSGASTDTQY
few	TRBV19	ASSTGLATYEQY
.	TRBV20-1	SASTGTGLNEQY
few	TRBV2	ASGMGDRGEQY
.	TRBV2	ASSVTGLNEKLF
.	TRBV20-1	SARYGPEEQY
.	TRBV28	ASSFVDRTKPLH
.	TRBV5-4	ASSSEMGETQY
few	TRBV6-5	ASSYSSGTGNSWPQH
few	TRBV7-2	ASSRSGAPGEQY
few	TRBV10-3	AISVESGGAVEQY
few	TRBV7-4	ASSLSRTSVDNEQF